These 26 T cell receptor beta chains share one sample of origin, sequenced in a study of chemoradiotherapy in HPV16-positive cancers. Sequenced by immunoSEQ multiplex PCR; TCRdb stores in-frame clones only, minus some. The sample shows 6,000 to 9,500 clones, roughly four fifths of them seen only once. Here the sequenced sample was tumor tissue, taken from a patient who underwent chemoradiotherapy. These receptors were obtained from a human donor with HPV-associated anogenital cancer.

The chain carries TRBV28 and TRBJ2-1; possible D gene TRBD2, 5 bases. Germline V gene lookup returns CDR1 MDHEN and CDR2 SYDVKM. V was cut by 3 bases and J by 6 bases, with 12 bases left in between. This CDR3 region has 14 residues. The CDR3 is CASSLPHGINEQFF. DNA for the CDR3: TGTGCCAGCAGTTTGCCACACGGGATCAATGAGCAGTTCTTC.

V is TRBV18 and J is TRBJ1-1, with D possibly matching TRBD1 (6 bases). This CDR3 comprises 13 residues. With 4 bases removed from V and 4 bases from J, the gap between germline ends came to 10 bases. Germline V CDR1 and CDR2: KGHSH, LQKENI. The DNA of the CDR3 is TGTGCCAGCTCACAAGGGGGTATCACTGAAGCTTTCTTT. Its translation: CASSQGGITEAFF.

The rearrangement uses TRBV19 and TRBJ2-6, with 10 bases lining up with TRBD1. V shed 9 bases and J 2 bases; nucleotides not matched to a gene: 4. The CDR3 extends over 15 amino acids. Germline V lookup: CDR1 LNHDA, CDR2 SQIVND (reference sequence). Written as DNA, the CDR3 is TGTGCCAGCGGACAGGGGGAGCCTGGGGCCAACGTCCTGACTTTC. Translation gives CASGQGEPGANVLTF.

V usage is TRBV19 and J usage is TRBJ1-1, with D possibly TRBD1 on 5 matching bases. The germline V and J ends were trimmed by 5 bases and 3 bases, with 16 bases remaining between them. The CDR3 has 15 amino acids. The germline gives CDR1 LNHDA, CDR2 SQIVND (reference sequence). For the CDR3, the DNA is TGTGCCAGTAGTTTATACACAGGAGCAGACACTGAAGCTTTCTTT. Residues: CASSLYTGADTEAFF.

This clone is medium-sized. The V and J genes are TRBV20-1 and TRBJ1-2; maybe TRBD1 (5 bases). The CDR3 runs 11 residues. The germline V gene has CDR1 DFQATT and CDR2 SNEGSKA (reference sequence). Trimming stripped 5 bases from V and 7 bases from J, with 11 bases between. This CDR3 is CSARAGGGYTF. The CDR3 DNA follows: TGCAGTGCTCGAGCCGGGGGTGGCTACACCTTC.

This clone was seen a handful of times. V is TRBV4-3 and J is TRBJ2-7, with D hard to call. Deletions cut 0 bases from V and 4 bases from J, with 22 bases between. This CDR3 has 18 amino acids. Germline V gene sequence: CDR1 LGHNA, CDR2 YSLEER. CDR3 protein: CASSQDVPARRRRYEQYF. The CDR3, as DNA: TGCGCCAGCAGCCAAGATGTCCCAGCTCGACGAAGGCGGTACGAGCAGTACTTC.

In this sample, this clone is large (0.1 to 1%). J is TRBJ1-3 and V is TRBV7-9, with D perhaps TRBD1 (6 bases). This CDR3 has 17 residues. The germline V gene encodes CDR1 SEHNR and CDR2 FQNEAQ (reference sequence). The V end lost 5 bases, the J end lost 5 bases, and 22 bases lay between the germline ends. CDR3 bases: TGTGCCAGCAGCGGCGGGGATGGACAGCCATCCAGAAACACCATATATTTT. Translation gives CASSGGDGQPSRNTIYF.

This chain connects TRBV2 to TRBJ2-7; 7 positions match TRBD1. Unmatched junction bases numbered 22, after V lost 6 bases and J lost 8 bases. The CDR3 has 17 amino acids. Germline assignment: CDR1 SNHLY and CDR2 FYNNEI. The CDR3 DNA is TGTGCCAGCAGGAGTCCCGATGACAGGGCATCCACCCCGAAGCAGTACTTC. Protein product: CASRSPDDRASTPKQYF. Filled out from reference TRBV2 and TRBJ2-7, the complete variable domain reads EPEVTQTPSHQVTQMGQEVILRCVPISNHLYFYWYRQILGQKVEFLVSFYNNEISEKSEIFDDQFSVERPDGSNFTLKIRSTKLEDSAMYFCASRSPDDRASTPKQYFGPGTRLTVT.

This chain joins TRBV5-1 and TRBJ2-1; 7 nucleotides agree with TRBD1. CDR3 length: 14 amino acids. The junction had 4 bases not matched to a gene; V was cut back by 0 bases and J by 7 bases. Germline V gene data show CDR1 as SGHRS and CDR2 as YFSETQ. The CDR3 coding sequence is TGCGCCAGCAGCTTGGAAGGGGGCGCAAATGAGCAGTTCTTC. This translates into CASSLEGGANEQFF. Based on the CDR3 plus reference TRBV5-1 and TRBJ2-1, the full variable domain is KAGVTQTPRYLIKTRGQQVTLSCSPISGHRSVSWYQQTPGQGLQFLFEYFSETQRNKGNFPGRFSGRQFSNSRSEMNVSTLELGDSALYLCASSLEGGANEQFFGPGTRLTVL.

This chain joins TRBV5-4 and TRBJ2-3, with 10 bases that match TRBD2. The CDR3 consists of 16 residues. After removal of 4 bases from V and 3 bases from J, the junction contained 8 bases not matched to a gene. Germline values: CDR1 SGHNT, CDR2 YYREEE (reference sequence). CDR3 bases: TGTGCCAGCAGCGAAGTAGCGGGGGGTATTACAGATACGCAGTATTTT. It translates to CASSEVAGGITDTQYF.

The chain links TRBV30 to TRBJ1-1; D gene ambiguous. CDR3 length: 14 amino acids. CDR1 GTSNPN and CDR2 SVGIG come from the germline V gene (reference sequence). V lost 2 bases and J 2 bases, leaving 12 bases between the germline ends. CDR3 DNA sequence: TGTGCCTGGAGTCTTCGGTTGACCAACACTGAAGCTTTCTTT. Its protein product is CAWSLRLTNTEAFF.

This sequence joins TRBV7-3 and TRBJ2-1; TRBD2 is a possible D gene (5 bases). Germline V lookup: CDR1 SGHTA, CDR2 FQGTGA. V was cut by 4 bases and J by 0 bases, with 13 bases left in between. The CDR3 loop spans 16 amino acids. The CDR3 DNA sequence: TGTGCCAGCAGCTCACGAACGGGGAGCTCCTACAATGAGCAGTTCTTC. It translates to CASSSRTGSSYNEQFF.

The gene calls are TRBV6-6 and TRBJ2-5, with D maybe TRBD2 (6 bases). CDR3 size: 15 residues. V gave up 6 bases and J gave up 1 base, with 15 bases separating them. CDR1 is MNHNY, CDR2 SVGAGI, per germline (reference sequence). As DNA, the CDR3 is TGTGCCAGCAGCGAGACCGGGAGACCCCAAGAGACCCAGTACTTC. This encodes CASSETGRPQETQYF.

The chain combines TRBV19 with TRBJ2-7, with D maybe TRBD1 (6 bases). The germline V gene has CDR1 LNHDA and CDR2 SQIVND (reference sequence). V was trimmed by 5 bases and J by 4 bases, leaving 12 bases between them. This CDR3 has 13 amino acids. CDR3 nucleotide sequence: TGTGCCAGTAGTTATACGACAGGATACGAGCAGTACTTC. Protein: CASSYTTGYEQYF.

J is TRBJ2-5 and V is TRBV5-6; 10 bases agree with TRBD2. The CDR3 runs 16 residues. V gave up 2 bases and J gave up 0 bases; unmatched junction bases: 4. The germline V gene has CDR1 SGHDT and CDR2 YYEEEE. CDR3 loop: CASSLLTSGDQETQYF. The DNA for the CDR3 is TGTGCCAGCAGCTTACTCACTAGCGGGGACCAAGAGACCCAGTACTTC.

The V call is TRBV6-6, the J call TRBJ1-1; TRBD1 agrees at 8 bases. This CDR3 region has 16 residues. The germline gives CDR1 MNHNY, CDR2 SVGAGI (reference sequence). V shed 6 bases, J shed 6 bases, and the junction held 15 bases outside the gene matches. This CDR3 reads CASRPRQGMNYAEAFF. The CDR3 bases are TGTGCCAGCAGACCTCGACAGGGGATGAACTACGCTGAAGCTTTCTTT.

This chain links TRBV29-1 with TRBJ2-3, with D unclear. The germline V gene has CDR1 SQVTM and CDR2 ANQGSEA. The CDR3 consists of 10 residues. The germline V and J ends were trimmed by 2 bases and 6 bases, with 3 bases remaining between them. The chain's CDR3 is CSVEKDTQYF. The CDR3 coding sequence is TGCAGCGTTGAAAAGGATACGCAGTATTTT.

CDR3 DNA sequence: TGTGCCAGCAGCCTTGGGGAGGTTGGGTACCAAGAGACCCAGTACTTC. Amino acids: CASSLGEVGYQETQYF. The chain is built from TRBV7-9 and TRBJ2-5; D may be TRBD2 (6 bases). V was trimmed by 5 bases and J by 0 bases, leaving 16 bases between them. The V gene's germline CDR1 is SEHNR and CDR2 FQNEAQ (reference sequence). The CDR3 extends over 16 amino acids. The whole variable domain, filled in from reference TRBV7-9 and TRBJ2-5, reads DTGVSQNPRHKITKRGQNVTFRCDPISEHNRLYWYRQTLGQGPEFLTYFQNEAQLEKSRLLSDRFSAERPKGSFSTLEIQRTEQGDSAMYLCASSLGEVGYQETQYFGPGTRLLVL.

There are a few counts of this clone. The gene calls are TRBV10-1 and TRBJ2-2, with D unresolved. CDR3 length: 13 residues. V was cut by 5 bases and J by 3 bases, with 7 bases left in between. Germline V gene sequence: CDR1 WNHNN, CDR2 SYGVQD (reference sequence). The CDR3 protein is CASSPPDTGELFF. The CDR3 DNA reads as TGCGCCAGCAGTCCTCCTGACACCGGGGAGCTGTTTTTT.

This sequence joins TRBV19 and TRBJ1-6; D not resolved. From germline, CDR1 is LNHDA and CDR2 SQIVND (reference sequence). V lost 3 bases and J 11 bases, leaving 20 bases between the germline ends. CDR3 length: 16 amino acids. The DNA of the CDR3 is TGTGCCAGTAGTATCCCTGGTGGAAGGAATTCTCCACCCCTCCACTTT. Translated: CASSIPGGRNSPPLHF.

CDR3 nucleotides: TGCGCCAGCAGCCTTTCACAGGAGGATTATGGCTACACCTTC. This encodes CASSLSQEDYGYTF. The genes are TRBV5-1 and TRBJ1-2; TRBD1 might be the D (5 bases). Per germline, CDR1 SGHRS and CDR2 YFSETQ. This CDR3 region has 14 residues. V lost 4 bases and J lost 5, with 15 bases in between.

The chain has TRBV5-1 and TRBJ1-2; D is unclear. CDR1 is SGHRS, CDR2 YFSETQ, per germline. Trimming left V 0 bases short and J 6 bases short, with 12 bases between. The CDR3 covers 14 residues. The CDR3 spells CASSLGVDWNGYTF. In DNA form, the CDR3 reads TGCGCCAGCAGCTTGGGGGTGGATTGGAATGGCTACACCTTC. Complete variable domain (other parts from reference TRBV5-1 and TRBJ1-2): KAGVTQTPRYLIKTRGQQVTLSCSPISGHRSVSWYQQTPGQGLQFLFEYFSETQRNKGNFPGRFSGRQFSNSRSEMNVSTLELGDSALYLCASSLGVDWNGYTFGSGTRLTVV.

This clone has more than one count but fewer than ten. V gene TRBV6-5 combines with J gene TRBJ2-1, with unresolved D. Trimming left V 2 bases short and J 0 bases short, with 8 bases between. The CDR3 is made up of 15 amino acids. Germline V gives CDR1 MNHEY, CDR2 SVGAGI. The CDR3 sequence: CASSYQVSSYNEQFF. The DNA of the CDR3 is TGTGCCAGCAGTTACCAGGTGAGCTCCTACAATGAGCAGTTCTTC.

The chain uses TRBV9 and TRBJ2-2, with D unresolved. V was trimmed by 0 bases and J by 5 bases, leaving 11 bases between them. The CDR3 extends over 15 amino acids. Germline values: CDR1 SGDLS, CDR2 YYNGEE. Here the CDR3 reads CASSVDYGETGELFF. The CDR3 region has the DNA TGTGCCAGCAGCGTAGACTATGGGGAAACCGGGGAGCTGTTTTTT.

The rearrangement joins TRBV7-9 to TRBJ1-6; possibly TRBD1 for D (6 bases). The germline V gene has CDR1 SEHNR and CDR2 FQNEAQ (reference sequence). The CDR3 is made up of 13 amino acids. V was clipped by 5 bases and J by 11 bases, with 13 bases between them. CDR3 residues: CASSTGASTPLHF. The CDR3 DNA follows: TGTGCCAGCAGCACGGGGGCATCGACACCCCTCCACTTT.

The chain recombines TRBV11-2 with TRBJ1-1; 9 bases are a match to TRBD1. The CDR3 extends over 15 amino acids. The J segment lost 6 bases and the V segment lost 1 base, leaving 6 bases of the junction unmatched. The germline V gene encodes CDR1 SGHAT and CDR2 FQNNGV. The CDR3 protein is CASSLGPQGAAEAFF. The CDR3, as DNA: TGTGCCAGCAGCTTAGGACCACAGGGGGCCGCTGAAGCTTTCTTT.